What follows are 23 T cell receptor beta chains derived from one specimen sequenced in a study of CD8 T cells in ankylosing spondylitis. Study results and limitations: Ankylosing spondylitis blood appeared to carry a characteristic TCR beta motif of several highly homologous variants.

Each CDR3 protein gets one entry after TCRdb re-called the 5' RACE reads with MiXCR. The data show about 220,000 distinct CDR3 sequences, with roughly 6.6% seen just once and more than 13% held by the top ten. Their target antigens are unknown. The sequencing sample was made of blood, either unsorted or a sorted T cell fraction (not recorded which). The receptors were gathered from a male donor with ankylosing spondylitis.

This clonotype has ten or more counts. CDR3 residues: CSVADRGLEQYF. The CDR3 DNA is TGCAGCGTGGCCGACAGGGGGCTCGAGCAGTACTTC. The rearrangement links TRBV29-1 to TRBJ2-7; 10 nucleotides agree with TRBD1. From germline, CDR1 is SQVTM and CDR2 ANQGSEA. V lost 6 bases and J lost 6; bases outside the gene matches: 5. The CDR3 totals 12 residues.

The gene calls are TRBV29-1 and TRBJ2-7; 9 bases match TRBD1. Germline CDR1 and CDR2: SQVTM and ANQGSEA. The CDR3 spans 8 residues. The trim removed 8 bases at V and 13 bases at J, leaving 3 bases unmatched. CDR3 region: CSRGQGYF. The CDR3 DNA is TGCAGCAGGGGACAGGGTTACTTC.

This clonotype was detected ten times or more. The chain employs TRBV7-2 and TRBJ2-3; D unresolved. The germline V and J ends were trimmed by 7 bases and 0 bases, with 14 bases remaining between them. Germline CDR1 reads SGHTA; CDR2 reads FQGNSA. The CDR3 spans 15 residues. The CDR3 protein is CASIHSLLSTDTQYF. The CDR3 bases are TGTGCCAGCATTCATTCCCTCCTCAGCACAGATACGCAGTATTTT.

The sample holds many counts of this clonotype. The chain joins TRBV6-2 or TRBV6-3 to TRBJ2-4; TRBD1 matches at 8 bases. The CDR3 runs to 15 residues. The trim removed 5 bases at V and 0 bases at J, leaving 3 bases unmatched. The germline CDR1 and CDR2 sequences are MNHEY and SVGEGT. In nucleotides, the CDR3 is TGTGCCAGCAGTAGGGACAGGCTAGCCAAAAACATTCAGTACTTC. It encodes CASSRDRLAKNIQYF.

The chain combines TRBV30 with TRBJ2-3; TRBD2 matches 7 bases. Germline lookup yields CDR1 GTSNPN and CDR2 SVGIG (reference sequence). CDR3 size: 18 residues. V shed 2 bases, J shed 5 bases, and the junction held 19 bases outside the gene matches. CDR3 sequence reads: CAWSLREGGRAGGDTQYF. CDR3 DNA sequence: TGTGCCTGGAGTCTCAGAGAAGGAGGGAGGGCCGGGGGAGATACGCAGTATTTT.

This clonotype was seen ten or more times. This chain links TRBV7-3 with TRBJ2-3; TRBD1 agrees at 7 bases. Trimming took 5 bases from V and 0 from J; bases not matched to a gene: 5. The CDR3 is 15 amino acids. The germline CDR1 and CDR2 sequences are SGHTA and FQGTGA. CDR3 residues: CASSPGQTSTDTQYF. In DNA, the CDR3 is TGTGCCAGCAGCCCGGGACAGACAAGCACAGATACGCAGTATTTT.

This clonotype was found many times. The chain joins TRBV7-2 to TRBJ1-1; 7 bases align to TRBD1. V shed 3 bases, J shed 6 bases, and the junction held 7 bases outside the gene matches. Germline lookup yields CDR1 SGHTA and CDR2 FQGNSA. The CDR3 runs to 14 residues. CDR3 residues: CASSLGGGEAEAFF. DNA of the CDR3: TGTGCCAGCAGCTTGGGAGGGGGCGAGGCTGAAGCTTTCTTT.

The sample holds many counts of this clonotype. The chain recombines TRBV12-3 or TRBV12-4 with TRBJ2-5; possibly TRBD2 for D (6 bases). Trimming took off 4 bases at V and 4 bases at J, with 19 bases between the two ends. CDR3 size: 16 residues. CDR3 coding DNA: TGTGCCAGCAGTTCGCCCCCACTAGCTAGAGGAGAGACCCAGTACTTC. Protein: CASSSPPLARGETQYF.

This clonotype was seen ten or more times. The chain joins TRBV7-3 to TRBJ2-1; 13 bases agree with TRBD2. Germline lookup yields CDR1 SGHTA and CDR2 FQGTGA. The length of the CDR3 is 19 residues. The trim removed 4 bases at V and 1 base at J, leaving 10 bases unmatched. CDR3 DNA: TGTGCCAGCAGCTCATCCGGACTAGCGGGGGCCCTATCCTACAATGAGCAGTTCTTC. Protein sequence: CASSSSGLAGALSYNEQFF.

This clonotype was observed at least ten times. The chain couples TRBV6-2 or TRBV6-3 to TRBJ2-7, with D unclear. The CDR3 contains 13 residues. Germline V gene lookup returns CDR1 MNHEY and CDR2 SVGEGT. Trimming took off 2 bases at V and 6 bases at J, with 11 bases between the two ends. This CDR3 is CASSYNRVIEQYF. The CDR3, as DNA: TGTGCCAGCAGTTACAATAGGGTCATCGAGCAGTACTTC.

This clonotype was counted ten times or more. V and J are TRBV2 and TRBJ2-5, with 11 bases identical to TRBD2. Germline CDR1 is SNHLY and CDR2 is FYNNEI. This CDR3 is 15 amino acids long. Germline trimming cut 6 bases from V and 5 bases from J; bases unmatched to any gene: 8. CDR3 DNA: TGTGCCAGCAGACCCGGGACTAGCGGTCTGGAGACCCAGTACTTC. Encoded protein: CASRPGTSGLETQYF. The complete variable domain, with remaining parts taken from reference TRBV2 and TRBJ2-5, reads EPEVTQTPSHQVTQMGQEVILRCVPISNHLYFYWYRQILGQKVEFLVSFYNNEISEKSEIFDDQFSVERPDGSNFTLKIRSTKLEDSAMYFCASRPGTSGLETQYFGPGTRLLVL.

This clonotype was found many times. This sequence joins TRBV7-9 and TRBJ2-7, with a weak D call TRBD2 (5 bases). The CDR3 has 13 residues. Per the germline V gene, CDR1 is SEHNR and CDR2 is FQNEAQ (reference sequence). The V end was cut by 5 bases, the J end by 0 bases, with 8 bases between. The CDR3 spells CASSGGRSYEQYF. The CDR3 DNA reads TGTGCCAGCAGCGGAGGACGCTCCTACGAGCAGTACTTC.

Ten or more counts support this clonotype. The rearrangement joins TRBV4-2 to TRBJ1-2, with D tentatively TRBD1 (6 bases). With 6 bases removed from V and 0 bases from J, the gap between germline ends came to 20 bases. This CDR3 is 17 amino acids long. Germline V gene data show CDR1 as LGHNA and CDR2 as YNFKEQ. The CDR3 region has the DNA TGTGCCAGCAGTTACACGACCCGGACAGAAGCTAACTATGGCTACACCTTC. It codes for CASSYTTRTEANYGYTF.

This clonotype was observed a handful of times. The chain couples TRBV5-1 to TRBJ2-6; TRBD1 matches at 9 bases. The CDR3 has 19 amino acids. Germline V lookup: CDR1 SGHRS, CDR2 YFSETQ. Losses at the gene ends were 0 bases for V and 0 bases for J; bases not matched to a gene: 7. The CDR3 spells CASSLVRTGAFSGANVLTF. The CDR3 bases are TGCGCCAGCAGCTTGGTCCGGACAGGGGCCTTCTCTGGGGCCAACGTCCTGACTTTC.

Many counts were recorded for this clonotype. The chain combines TRBV5-1 with TRBJ1-1, with 7 bases aligning to TRBD1. Losses at the gene ends were 5 bases for V and 3 bases for J; bases not matched to a gene: 16. Germline CDR1 SGHRS, CDR2 YFSETQ. The CDR3 totals 17 residues. CDR3 DNA sequence: TGCGCCAGCAGGCAACAGGGGCCCTCTCTAAGGTACACTGAAGCTTTCTTT. It translates to CASRQQGPSLRYTEAFF.

This chain uses TRBV5-5 with TRBJ1-6, with 9 bases matching TRBD1. Germline V CDR1 and CDR2: SGHKS, YYEKEE (reference sequence). V lost 6 bases to trimming and J lost 8 bases; unmatched junction nucleotides: 9. The CDR3 sequence is 15 residues long. The CDR3 protein is CASNEPGQGYSPLHF. The CDR3 coding sequence is TGTGCCAGCAACGAGCCGGGACAGGGCTATTCACCCCTCCACTTT.

This clonotype has a count of ten or more. This chain links TRBV10-3 with TRBJ1-5; the D is unclear. Germline CDR1 reads ENHRY; CDR2 reads SYGVKD. The V end was cut by 2 bases, the J end by 5 bases, with 10 bases between. This CDR3 spans 14 amino acids. The DNA for the CDR3 is TGTGCCATCAGTGAGAGGCAGTCTTATCAGCCCCAGCATTTT. Protein product: CAISERQSYQPQHF.

This clonotype showed up just a few times. One junction end disagrees with the germline gene, perhaps due to a read error. The chain links TRBV4-3 to TRBJ2-1, with 11 bases lining up with TRBD2. This CDR3 has 15 amino acids. Germline-derived CDR1 and CDR2 are LGHNA and YSLEER. CDR3 in DNA: TGTGCCAGCAGTCAAGGGACTAGCGGCTACAATGAGCAGTTCTTC. This encodes CASSQGTSGYNEQFF.

The chain combines TRBV7-9 with TRBJ2-2; D is possibly TRBD1 (5 bases). The germline CDR1 and CDR2 sequences are SEHNR and FQNEAQ (reference sequence). V shed 5 bases and J shed 1 base, with 11 bases lying between them. The CDR3 totals 15 residues. CDR3 coding DNA: TGTGCCAGCAGCCGAGAGACAGAGAACACCGGGGAGCTGTTTTTT. Translation gives CASSRETENTGELFF.

This clonotype was seen ten or more times. This chain connects TRBV27 to TRBJ1-2; no clear D gene. The germline gives CDR1 MNHEY, CDR2 SMNVEV (reference sequence). Trimming left V 3 bases short and J 4 bases short, with 12 bases between. This CDR3 is built from 14 residues. CDR3 in amino acids: CASSFPDWGYGYTF. CDR3 sequence (DNA): TGTGCCAGCAGTTTCCCCGACTGGGGCTATGGCTACACCTTC.

V and J are TRBV15 and TRBJ1-2; tentative D call: TRBD1 (6 bases). Deletions cut 5 bases from V and 5 bases from J, with 18 bases between. Germline V gene lookup returns CDR1 LNHNV and CDR2 YYDKDF (reference sequence). There are 15 residues in the CDR3. The CDR3 DNA reads as TGTGCCACCAGCCGATGGACAGAACCACATTATGGCTACACCTTC. It is translated as CATSRWTEPHYGYTF.

About this clonotype itself: A much larger clonotype is one base distant, so this may be a read error. The chain employs TRBV27 and TRBJ1-2; D is possibly TRBD1 (6 bases). Germline-derived CDR1 and CDR2 are MNHEY and SMNVEV (reference sequence). The CDR3 runs to 13 residues. CDR3 DNA sequence: TGTGCCAGAAGTTTGACCAGGGGCTATGGCTACACCTTC. Translated: CARSLTRGYGYTF.

This clonotype came up many times. The chain links TRBV15 to TRBJ2-3; D might be TRBD2 (6 bases). CDR1 is LNHNV and CDR2 is YYDKDF in the germline V gene (reference sequence). The CDR3 is 16 residues long. Trimming left V 3 bases short and J 3 bases short, with 16 bases between. Here the CDR3 reads CATSRKTGDWTDTQYF. The CDR3 DNA reads TGTGCCACCAGCAGGAAGACGGGAGACTGGACAGATACGCAGTATTTT.